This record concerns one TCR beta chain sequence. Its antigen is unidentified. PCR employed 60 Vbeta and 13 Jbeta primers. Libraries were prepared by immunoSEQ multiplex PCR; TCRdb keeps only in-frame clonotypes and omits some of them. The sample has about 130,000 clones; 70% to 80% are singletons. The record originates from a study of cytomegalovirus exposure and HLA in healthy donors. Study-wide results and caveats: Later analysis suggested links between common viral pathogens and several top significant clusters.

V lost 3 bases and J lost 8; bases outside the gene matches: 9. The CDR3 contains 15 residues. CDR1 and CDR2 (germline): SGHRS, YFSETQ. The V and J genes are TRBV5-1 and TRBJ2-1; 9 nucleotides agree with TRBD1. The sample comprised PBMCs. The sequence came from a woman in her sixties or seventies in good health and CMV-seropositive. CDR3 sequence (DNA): TGCGCCAGCAGCTCCCGGGACAGGGCTGTCGATGAGCAGTTCTTC. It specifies CASSSRDRAVDEQFF.